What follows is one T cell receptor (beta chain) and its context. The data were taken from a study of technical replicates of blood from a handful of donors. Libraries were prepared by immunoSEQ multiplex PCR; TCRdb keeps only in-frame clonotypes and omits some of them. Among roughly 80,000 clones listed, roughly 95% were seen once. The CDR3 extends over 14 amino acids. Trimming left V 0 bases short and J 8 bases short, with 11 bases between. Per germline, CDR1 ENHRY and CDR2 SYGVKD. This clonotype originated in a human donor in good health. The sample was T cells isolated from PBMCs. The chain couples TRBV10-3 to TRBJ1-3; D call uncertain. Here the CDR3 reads CAISESAGEDTIYF. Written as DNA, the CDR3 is TGTGCCATCAGTGAGTCGGCCGGAGAGGACACCATATATTTT.